These 8 T cell receptor beta chains originate from one sample sequenced in a study of a mutant IDH1 vaccine in newly diagnosed glioma. These receptors are not linked to any known antigen. The repertoire was sequenced with immunoSEQ multiplex PCR; TCRdb's copy has only in-frame clones and lacks some. The data contain roughly 120,000 clones, around four fifths of them seen just once; the ten biggest clones take up under 5.5%. The time point: week 11, during vaccination. In the vaccine, a single dose held 300 ug of the mutant IDH1 20-mer peptide, along with topical imiquimod. The starting material was PBMCs, obtained from a glioma patient whose treatment included an IDH1 peptide vaccine. All receptors derive from a man aged 40-49 years with glioma.

The chain links TRBV4-3 to TRBJ2-1; TRBD1 is a possible D gene (5 bases). The length of the CDR3 is 17 residues. Germline CDR1 reads LGHNA; CDR2 reads YSLEER. Trimming took off 2 bases at V and 0 bases at J, with 14 bases between the two ends. The CDR3 region is CASSQTRVHSSYNEQFF. CDR3 bases: TGCGCCAGCAGCCAAACCAGGGTACATAGCTCCTACAATGAGCAGTTCTTC.

The chain employs TRBV28 and TRBJ1-1; unclear D gene. The CDR3 loop spans 13 amino acids. The V gene lost 5 bases and the J gene lost 3 bases, with 10 bases spanning the gap. Germline assignment: CDR1 MDHEN and CDR2 SYDVKM. This CDR3 reads CASSPSGYTEAFF. The CDR3 bases are TGTGCCAGCAGTCCCAGCGGATACACTGAAGCTTTCTTT.

The rearrangement links TRBV10-3 to TRBJ1-4; tentative D call: TRBD1 (5 bases). Germline loops: CDR1 ENHRY, CDR2 SYGVKD. Trimming removed 5 bases at V and 5 bases at J, with 15 bases between. This CDR3 is 15 amino acids long. In DNA, the CDR3 is TGTGCCATCAGTAAGACAGAGGTACCGAATGAAAAACTGTTTTTT. Translated, it gives CAISKTEVPNEKLFF.

The chain couples TRBV11-2 to TRBJ2-5; TRBD2 matches 14 bases. CDR3 length equals 16 residues. V trimming: 6 bases; J trimming: 6 bases; junction bases outside the gene matches: 9. Germline V gene sequence: CDR1 SGHAT, CDR2 FQNNGV. The CDR3 spells CASSHTGTSGSQTQYF. The CDR3 DNA reads as TGTGCCAGCAGTCATACCGGGACTAGCGGGAGTCAGACCCAGTACTTC.

The chain combines TRBV6-5 with TRBJ1-2; D is unclear. V was shortened by 2 bases and J by 10 bases, with 8 bases between the two germline ends. The CDR3 has 11 residues. Germline V gene sequence: CDR1 MNHEY, CDR2 SVGAGI. The CDR3 region has the DNA TGTGCCAGCAGTTACGCGGGGAACTACACCTTC. This codes for CASSYAGNYTF.

The chain couples TRBV9 to TRBJ2-1; D may be TRBD1 (5 bases). The CDR3 has 13 residues. The germline gives CDR1 SGDLS, CDR2 YYNGEE. Trimming cost V 0 bases and J 4 bases, with 5 bases left between them. CDR3 DNA: TGTGCCAGCAGCGTAGGACAGTACAATGAGCAGTTCTTC. This gives the protein CASSVGQYNEQFF.

The rearrangement links TRBV7-9 to TRBJ1-1; D is possibly TRBD1 (5 bases). The ends were cut back, 4 bases at V and 0 bases at J, with 9 bases in the middle. Germline-derived CDR1 and CDR2 are SEHNR and FQNEAQ (reference sequence). The CDR3 runs 14 residues. The CDR3 loop is CASSSRVLNTEAFF. For the CDR3, the DNA is TGTGCCAGCAGCTCCAGGGTATTGAACACTGAAGCTTTCTTT.

The genes are TRBV7-2 and TRBJ2-5; D might be TRBD1 or TRBD2, each matching 5 bases. The CDR3 totals 14 residues. Trimming pared 6 bases from V and 0 bases from J, leaving 11 bases between. Looked up from germline, CDR1 is SGHTA and CDR2 is FQGNSA. The CDR3 DNA reads TGTGCCAGCAGGTGGGGGACGTACCAAGAGACCCAGTACTTC. Encoded protein: CASRWGTYQETQYF.